These 17 T cell receptor beta chains were all obtained from the same sample, sequenced in a study of blood T cells in healthy people across ages. A second PCR of 7 to 11 cycles used a sample-barcoded 5' primer and a J-beta primer mix. TCRdb redid the calling of the 5' RACE reads with MiXCR, one entry per CDR3 protein. The sample has around 1,000,000 distinct CDR3 sequences; about 25% are singletons. This sample was also put to use in a study of T cells of mothers and their children.

Sample: blood. The source is a girl aged 2-9 years in good health.

This clonotype appeared a few times. This could be a read error, since a much larger clone is one nucleotide away. The chain links TRBV2 to TRBJ2-5; no firm D call. This CDR3 is 11 amino acids long. Germline V gives CDR1 SNHLY, CDR2 FYNNEI. Trimming stripped 7 bases from V and 1 base from J, with 4 bases between. The CDR3 is CASNIQETQYF. The CDR3 nucleotides read TGTGCCAGCAACATCCAAGAGACCCAGTACTTC.

Only a few counts were recorded for this clonotype. This rearrangement joins TRBV6-2 or TRBV6-3 to TRBJ1-5; no clear D. Germline V CDR1 and CDR2: MNHEY, SVGEGT. The CDR3 is 13 amino acids. The germline V and J ends were trimmed by 6 bases and 5 bases, with 11 bases remaining between them. CDR3 region: CASRADAYQPQHF. The CDR3 nucleotides are TGTGCCAGCAGAGCGGACGCATATCAGCCCCAGCATTTT.

The table lists this clonotype with a few counts. This chain links TRBV20-1 with TRBJ2-7; 8 bases are shared with TRBD1. From germline, CDR1 is DFQATT and CDR2 SNEGSKA (reference sequence). The CDR3 sequence is 14 residues long. Germline trimming cut 3 bases from V and 3 bases from J; bases unmatched to any gene: 7. The CDR3 sequence: CSASKTGDIYEQYF. The CDR3, as DNA: TGCAGTGCTAGTAAGACAGGGGACATCTACGAGCAGTACTTC.

V and J are TRBV11-3 and TRBJ2-5; no clear D gene. The DNA end favors TRBJ2-7, so the J call may be wrong. The CDR3 loop spans 15 amino acids. Germline-derived CDR1 and CDR2 are SGHNT and YENEEA. Written as DNA, the CDR3 is TGTGCCAGCAGCTCCAACGGGCTTAGCTCCTACGAGCAGTACTTC. Its translation is CASSSNGLSSYEQYF.

The rearrangement joins TRBV20-1 to TRBJ2-7; either TRBD1 or TRBD2 may supply D (6 bases each). This CDR3 contains 14 residues. Trimming removed 1 base at V and 5 bases at J, with 15 bases between. Germline CDR1 is DFQATT and CDR2 is SNEGSKA (reference sequence). The DNA of the CDR3 is TGCAGTGCTAGAGGGGCTCGAGGGGGGAACGAGCAGTACTTC. Its translation is CSARGARGGNEQYF.

V gene TRBV27 combines with J gene TRBJ1-6, with D perhaps matching TRBD1 (6 bases). CDR1 is MNHEY, CDR2 SMNVEV, per germline (reference sequence). This CDR3 contains 13 residues. Trimming took 7 bases from V and 13 from J, leaving 17 bases between them. CDR3 protein: CASTDATGSPLHF. DNA of the CDR3: TGTGCCAGCACCGACGCGACAGGTTCCCCCCTCCACTTT.

The V and J genes are TRBV10-3 and TRBJ1-2, with unresolved D. The CDR3 is 16 residues long. Trimming pared 0 bases from V and 1 base from J, leaving 12 bases between. The germline gives CDR1 ENHRY, CDR2 SYGVKD. In DNA form, the CDR3 reads TGTGCCATCAGTGAGTCTCGGGGATTCAATAACTATGGCTACACCTTC. The encoded protein is CAISESRGFNNYGYTF.

The rearrangement links TRBV9 to TRBJ1-1; no clear D gene. Germline loops: CDR1 SGDLS, CDR2 YYNGEE. The V gene lost 3 bases and the J gene lost 0 bases, with 9 bases spanning the gap. The CDR3 has 14 residues. The CDR3 region has the DNA TGTGCCAGCAGCGAGAGAAATATGAACACTGAAGCTTTCTTT. It yields the protein CASSERNMNTEAFF.

The table lists this clonotype with a few counts. CDR3 residues: CASSFKGFWTGELFF. The CDR3 DNA reads as TGTGCCAGCAGCTTCAAAGGATTCTGGACCGGGGAGCTGTTTTTT. The chain has TRBV5-4 and TRBJ2-2; no clear D gene. The germline V gene has CDR1 SGHNT and CDR2 YYREEE (reference sequence). V was clipped by 2 bases and J by 5 bases, with 13 bases between them. The CDR3 runs to 15 residues.

This chain joins TRBV20-1 and TRBJ2-4; D not certain. The CDR3 totals 16 residues. V lost 2 bases and J lost 0, with 14 bases in between. Per the germline V gene, CDR1 is DFQATT and CDR2 is SNEGSKA (reference sequence). The CDR3 bases are TGCAGTGCTAGATCGTTCCTGGGTTTAGCCAAAAACATTCAGTACTTC. This gives the protein CSARSFLGLAKNIQYF.

This clonotype was observed a handful of times. The chain carries TRBV7-9 and TRBJ1-2, with D tentatively TRBD1 (5 bases). This CDR3 is 16 amino acids long. Trimming shortened V by 4 bases and J by 4 bases, and 19 bases separated the two germline ends. The germline gives CDR1 SEHNR, CDR2 FQNEAQ (reference sequence). DNA for the CDR3: TGTGCCAGCAGCTCCGCCGGGACGCCTGCGGGCTATGGCTACACCTTC. Translating gives CASSSAGTPAGYGYTF.

This clonotype was recorded a few times. The rearrangement joins TRBV12-3 or TRBV12-4 to TRBJ2-4; a weak D match, TRBD2 (6 bases). The CDR3 spans 13 residues. V lost 3 bases and J lost 9, with 12 bases in between. CDR3 sequence (DNA): TGTGCCAGCAGTTTTAACACCGGGGGCATTCAGTACTTC. It encodes CASSFNTGGIQYF.

The sample holds a few counts of this clonotype. The chain employs TRBV29-1 and TRBJ1-2; tentatively, D is TRBD1 (6 bases). V gave up 6 bases and J gave up 4 bases, with 15 bases separating them. The CDR3 is made up of 13 amino acids. Per the germline V gene, CDR1 is SQVTM and CDR2 is ANQGSEA. CDR3 nucleotide sequence: TGCAGCGTCCTCGGGCAGGGGCCCTATGGCTACACCTTC. Amino acid sequence: CSVLGQGPYGYTF. The complete variable domain, with remaining parts taken from reference TRBV29-1 and TRBJ1-2, reads SAVISQKPSRDICQRGTSLTIQCQVDSQVTMMFWYRQQPGQSLTLIATANQGSEATYESGFVIDKFPISRPNLTFSTLTVSNMSPEDSSIYLCSVLGQGPYGYTFGSGTRLTVV.

This chain's CDR3 is CASSLRRDSTDTQYF. The CDR3 bases are TGTGCCAGCAGTTTAAGGCGGGATAGCACAGATACGCAGTATTTT. The chain is built from TRBV12-3 or TRBV12-4 and TRBJ2-3; D may be TRBD2 (6 bases). The CDR3 is 15 amino acids. Trimming removed 2 bases from V and 0 bases from J, with 9 bases in between.

This clonotype was detected a few times. The chain uses TRBV24-1 and TRBJ1-1; D gene unclear. V was shortened by 4 bases and J by 7 bases, with 12 bases between the two germline ends. The CDR3 spans 13 residues. The germline V gene encodes CDR1 KGHDR and CDR2 SFDVKD. CDR3 nucleotides: TGTGCCACCAGTGAGTCCCCTTACCGTGAAGCTTTCTTT. It specifies CATSESPYREAFF.

This clonotype was found many times. CDR3 in DNA: TGTGCCAGCAGCCCAGCGTGGGGGGGAGAGACCCAGTACTTC. Protein product: CASSPAWGGETQYF. The rearrangement joins TRBV7-6 to TRBJ2-5; TRBD2 agrees at 7 bases. The V gene end was trimmed by 5 bases and the J gene end by 4 bases; junction bases not matched to a gene: 7. The CDR3 is made up of 14 amino acids. From germline, CDR1 is SGHVS and CDR2 FNYEAQ.

V is TRBV11-2 and J is TRBJ2-4; the match to TRBD2 covers 7 bases. Germline CDR1 SGHAT, CDR2 FQNNGV. CDR3 length: 15 residues. V trimming: 3 bases; J trimming: 1 base; junction bases outside the gene matches: 3. The CDR3 sequence: CASSLNGRAKNIQYF. The CDR3 DNA follows: TGTGCCAGCAGCTTGAACGGGAGGGCCAAAAACATTCAGTACTTC.